The 3 T cell receptor beta chains given below trace back to one sample, sequenced in a study of T-cell memory formation after mild COVID-19. TCRdb processed the 5' RACE reads anew with MiXCR; each CDR3 protein has one entry. The sample lists around 450,000 distinct CDR3 sequences, 24% occurring once. The source material was PBMCs or a T cell subset sorted from them (not recorded which). The receptor source for this set is an adult woman who had mild COVID-19 (a few samples of this study predate the infection). Cell type and time point are not known.

This clonotype came up once. The junction and the germline gene differ at one end; a read error may be behind it. This chain uses TRBV9 with TRBJ1-2; TRBD1 matches at 7 bases. Germline V gene data show CDR1 as SGDLS and CDR2 as YYNGEE. This CDR3 spans 14 amino acids. The chain's CDR3 is CASSVTGANYGYTF. CDR3 DNA sequence: TGTGCCAGCAGCGTAACAGGGGCTAACTATGGCTACACATTC.

V usage is TRBV30 and J usage is TRBJ2-7; TRBD2 matches at 14 bases. The CDR3 has 16 amino acids. After removal of 4 bases from V and 5 bases from J, the junction contained 10 bases not matched to a gene. Germline V lookup: CDR1 GTSNPN, CDR2 SVGIG (reference sequence). In DNA, the CDR3 is TGTGCCTGGACCTCTCGAGGGACTAGCGGGAGCAACGAGCAGTACTTC. Protein product: CAWTSRGTSGSNEQYF. The complete variable domain, with remaining parts taken from reference TRBV30 and TRBJ2-7, reads SQTIHQWPATLVQPVGSPLSLECTVEGTSNPNLYWYRQAAGRGLQLLFYSVGIGQISSEVPQNLSASRPQDRQFILSSKKLLLSDSGFYLCAWTSRGTSGSNEQYFGPGTRLTVT.

The rearrangement links TRBV7-9 to TRBJ2-7, with TRBD1 matching over 7 bases. This CDR3 spans 13 amino acids. Trimming at V came to 4 bases and at J to 9 bases, leaving 9 bases not matched to a gene. Germline V lookup: CDR1 SEHNR, CDR2 FQNEAQ (reference sequence). CDR3 amino acids: CASSSPQGPWQYF. The CDR3 DNA follows: TGTGCCAGCAGCTCGCCACAGGGGCCGTGGCAGTACTTC.